The 2 T cell receptor beta chains reported below all come from one sample, sequenced in a study of Ad26.COV2.S vaccination and SARS-CoV-2 variants. Profiled with immunoSEQ multiplex PCR; TCRdb holds only in-frame clones, not every one. Of under 300,000 clones listed, approximately 90% are singletons. Specified treatment: roughly 19 received Ad26.COV2.S at low or high dose, single or two shots; about 5 received placebo; per-sample allocation not given. The samples were gathered on day 63 after the first injection of vaccine or placebo. The material sequenced was peripheral blood, taken in a trial of Ad26.COV2.S vaccine versus placebo. The receptors come from a person aged 18 to 59 who received the Ad26.COV2.S COVID-19 vaccine or a placebo.

This clone was seen more than once but under ten times. The chain joins TRBV6-4 to TRBJ1-1; 7 bases map to TRBD1. Germline V CDR1 and CDR2: MRHNA, SNTAGT. With V trimmed by 5 bases and J by 5 bases, 5 bases remained unmatched. The CDR3 is 13 amino acids. The CDR3 sequence: CASSTRGGTEAFF. DNA of the CDR3: TGTGCCAGCAGTACCAGGGGGGGAACTGAAGCTTTCTTT.

Comments on this clone: The sample carries other DNA sequences with the same CDR3. This chain's CDR3 is CASSLGDYGYTF. The CDR3 DNA is TGTGCCAGCAGCTTGGGGGACTATGGCTACACCTTC. The V and J genes are TRBV7-9 and TRBJ1-2; D possibly corresponds to TRBD1 (5 bases). This CDR3 region has 12 residues. From germline, CDR1 is SEHNR and CDR2 FQNEAQ (reference sequence). Trimming stripped 3 bases from V and 3 bases from J, with 5 bases between.